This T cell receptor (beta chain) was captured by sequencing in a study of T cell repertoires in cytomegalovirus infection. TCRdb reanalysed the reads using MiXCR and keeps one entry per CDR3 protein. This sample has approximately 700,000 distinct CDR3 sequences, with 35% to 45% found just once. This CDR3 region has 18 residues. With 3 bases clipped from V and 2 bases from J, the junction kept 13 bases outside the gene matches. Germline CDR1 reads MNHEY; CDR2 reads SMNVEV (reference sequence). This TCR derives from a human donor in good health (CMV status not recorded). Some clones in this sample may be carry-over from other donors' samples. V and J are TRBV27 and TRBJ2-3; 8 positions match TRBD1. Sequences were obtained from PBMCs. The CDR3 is CASSFFITGTGFTDTQYF. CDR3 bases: TGTGCCAGCAGTTTCTTCATCACCGGGACAGGATTCACAGATACGCAGTATTTT.